This T cell receptor (beta chain) was captured in a study of brain T cells in children with intractable seizures. Time point here: blood from clinic visit 5 months post-surgery; TSC patient then seizure free. Sequencing was limited to surgery cases with top T cell transcript signatures in brain tissue. Pre-surgery treatment included at least one anti-epileptic drug. Measured with immunoSEQ multiplex PCR; TCRdb has only the in-frame clones, and not every one. The sample records about 340,000 clones, 85% to 95% being singletons. The CDR3 extends over 15 amino acids. The ends were cut back, 4 bases at V and 0 bases at J, with 11 bases in the middle. The germline CDR1 and CDR2 sequences are SGHTS and YDEGEE. Study conclusions and caveats: Patients' HCMV serostatus was unknown; virus specificity rests on CDR3 similarity alone. Pre-surgery blood may have been undersampled, hiding some clones.

On this clone: Its specificity is unknown.

The material sequenced was peripheral blood, taken roughly 5 months after surgery. This clonotype was sampled from a boy younger than two with tuberous sclerosis and intractable seizures. The chain employs TRBV5-8 and TRBJ2-1; D is undetermined. The CDR3 reads CASSRRVPSYNEQFF. The CDR3, as DNA: TGTGCCAGCAGCCGCCGGGTCCCCTCCTACAATGAGCAGTTCTTC.